The entry below gives a single T cell receptor (beta chain) sequence along with its context. Trimming left V 6 bases short and J 7 bases short, with 19 bases between. CDR3 size: 14 residues. In germline, CDR1 is SNHLY, CDR2 FYNNEI. TCRdb keeps only in-frame clones here, not all; method: immunoSEQ multiplex PCR. The table lists approximately 2.1 million clones, 85% to 95% of them singletons, with roughly 0.36% in the top ten. This specimen comes from a study of shared clonotypes between healthy human individuals. This clonotype was sampled from a man younger than 30 in good health. Some clones in this sample may be carry-over from other donors' samples. This chain joins TRBV2 and TRBJ2-7; the D gene is possibly TRBD2 (5 bases). Sequencing input: naive CD4+ T cells from PBMCs. Subset meaning: CD45RA+ positively selected. CDR3 sequence (DNA): TGTGCCAGCAGACCCGGGCCAACCTCGGGGGAGCAGTACTTC. Protein sequence: CASRPGPTSGEQYF.